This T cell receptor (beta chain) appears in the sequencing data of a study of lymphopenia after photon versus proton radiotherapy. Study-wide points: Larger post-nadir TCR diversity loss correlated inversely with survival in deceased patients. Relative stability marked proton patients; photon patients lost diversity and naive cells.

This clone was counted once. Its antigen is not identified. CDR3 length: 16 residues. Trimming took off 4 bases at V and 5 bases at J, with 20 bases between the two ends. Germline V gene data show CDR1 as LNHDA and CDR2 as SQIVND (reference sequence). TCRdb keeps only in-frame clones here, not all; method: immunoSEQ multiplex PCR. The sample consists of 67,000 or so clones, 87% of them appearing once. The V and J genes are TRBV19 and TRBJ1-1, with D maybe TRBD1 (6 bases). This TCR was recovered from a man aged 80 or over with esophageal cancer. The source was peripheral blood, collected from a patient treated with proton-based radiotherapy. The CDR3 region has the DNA TGTGCCAGTAGTAGAACCCGGGGGACACTCGGAACTGAAGCTTTCTTT. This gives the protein CASSRTRGTLGTEAFF.